The T cell receptor (delta chain) under discussion was sequenced for a study of delta chains in infants with herpesvirus infections. Whole-study results and caveats: Limitations included few samples and no matched controls for race or environment. The public clonotype appeared only at the first post-infection time point. Among Vdelta1 cells, the public clonotype apparently waned within roughly 2 months.

PBMC RNA was reverse transcribed using gamma-chain- and delta-chain-specific primers. TCRdb reprocessed the RT-PCR reads through CATT. The data hold approximately 960 delta-chain clones, with roughly a quarter observed a single time. With 0 bases removed from V and 0 bases from J, the gap between germline ends came to 17 bases. Per the germline V gene, CDR1 is TVYSNPD and CDR2 is GDNSRS (reference sequence). This CDR3 comprises 16 residues. In its sample, this clone is large (0.1 to 1%). The antigen is unknown. The sample was peripheral blood, taken at time point 2 of longitudinal follow-up. This clonotype originated in a human donor who was a Ugandan infant, either HIV-exposed or HIV-unexposed (not recorded which). This chain connects TRDV3 to TRDJ1; D is ambiguous. The CDR3 here is CAFRLDCALYTDKLIF. The CDR3 DNA sequence: TGTGCCTTTAGACTAGACTGCGCCTTGTACACCGATAAACTCATCTTT.